This T cell receptor (beta chain) comes out of a study of cytomegalovirus exposure and HLA in healthy donors. Details on this clone: The antigen remains unidentified.

This table comes from immunoSEQ multiplex PCR, and its TCRdb copy is limited to in-frame clones, with some not included. The table shows about 50,000 clones, with approximately 90% occurring only once. Points from the study as a whole: A later analysis found first-cohort TCR clusters tended to co-occur in the approximately 120 validation repertoires. The study found most TCR sequences rare, yet found some public TCRs in many donors.

This clonotype was obtained from a man aged 18 to 29 in good health and CMV-seronegative. The sequenced sample consisted of PBMCs.

Here the CDR3 DNA reads TGTGCCAGCAGCGCCCAGGGGGCTTGGAACTATGGCTACACCTTC. This encodes CASSAQGAWNYGYTF. The rearrangement uses TRBV7-9 and TRBJ1-2; TRBD1 aligns across 8 bases. The V segment lost 5 bases and the J segment 2 bases; nucleotides outside the gene matches: 7. This CDR3 is built from 15 residues. The germline gives CDR1 SEHNR, CDR2 FQNEAQ (reference sequence).